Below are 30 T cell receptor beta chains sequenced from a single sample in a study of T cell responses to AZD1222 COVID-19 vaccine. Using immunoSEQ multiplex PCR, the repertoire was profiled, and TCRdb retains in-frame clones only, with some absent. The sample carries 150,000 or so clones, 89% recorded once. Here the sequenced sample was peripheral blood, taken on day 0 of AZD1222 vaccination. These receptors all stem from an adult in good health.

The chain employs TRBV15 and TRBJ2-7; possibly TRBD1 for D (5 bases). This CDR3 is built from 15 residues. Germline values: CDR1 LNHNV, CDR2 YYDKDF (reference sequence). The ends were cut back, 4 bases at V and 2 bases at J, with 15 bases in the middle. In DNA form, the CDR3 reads TGTGCCACCAGCACCAAGACCAGGGAAACCTACGAGCAGTACTTC. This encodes CATSTKTRETYEQYF.

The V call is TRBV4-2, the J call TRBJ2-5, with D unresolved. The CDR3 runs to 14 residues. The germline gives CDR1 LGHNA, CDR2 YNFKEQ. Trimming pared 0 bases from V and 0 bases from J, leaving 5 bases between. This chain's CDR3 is CASSQDLYQETQYF. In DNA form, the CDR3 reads TGTGCCAGCAGCCAAGATCTGTACCAAGAGACCCAGTACTTC.

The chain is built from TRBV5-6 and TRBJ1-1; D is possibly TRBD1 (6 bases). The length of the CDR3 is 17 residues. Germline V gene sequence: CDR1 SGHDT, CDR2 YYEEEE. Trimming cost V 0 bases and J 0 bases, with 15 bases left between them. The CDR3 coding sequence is TGTGCCAGCAGCTTGGTTGAGGGGGGGCCTATGAACACTGAAGCTTTCTTT. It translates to CASSLVEGGPMNTEAFF.

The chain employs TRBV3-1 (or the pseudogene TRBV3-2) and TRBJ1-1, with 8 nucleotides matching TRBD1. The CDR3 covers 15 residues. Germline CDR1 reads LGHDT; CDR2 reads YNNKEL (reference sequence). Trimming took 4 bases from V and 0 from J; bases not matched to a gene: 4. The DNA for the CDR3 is TGTGCCAGCAGCCTCCGGACAGGGTTGAACACTGAAGCTTTCTTT. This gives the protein CASSLRTGLNTEAFF.

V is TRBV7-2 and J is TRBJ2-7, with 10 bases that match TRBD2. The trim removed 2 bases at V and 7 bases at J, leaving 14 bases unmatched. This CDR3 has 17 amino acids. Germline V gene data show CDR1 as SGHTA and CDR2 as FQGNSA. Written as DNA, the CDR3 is TGTGCCAGCAGCTTATTCTTAGCGGGGGGCGACTCGTGGGAGCAGTACTTC. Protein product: CASSLFLAGGDSWEQYF.

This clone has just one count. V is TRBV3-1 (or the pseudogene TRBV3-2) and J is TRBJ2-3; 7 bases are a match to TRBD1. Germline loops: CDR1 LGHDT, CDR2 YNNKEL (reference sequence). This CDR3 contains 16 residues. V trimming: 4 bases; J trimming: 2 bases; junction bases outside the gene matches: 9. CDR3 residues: CASSLKSGQSTDTQYF. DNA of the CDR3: TGTGCCAGCAGCCTCAAGTCGGGACAGTCCACAGATACGCAGTATTTT.

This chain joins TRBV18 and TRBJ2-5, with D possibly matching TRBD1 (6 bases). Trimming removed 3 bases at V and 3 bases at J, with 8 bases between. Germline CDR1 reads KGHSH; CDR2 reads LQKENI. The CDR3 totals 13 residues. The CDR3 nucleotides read TGTGCCAGCTCACCCGGACAGAAAGAGACCCAGTACTTC. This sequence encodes CASSPGQKETQYF.

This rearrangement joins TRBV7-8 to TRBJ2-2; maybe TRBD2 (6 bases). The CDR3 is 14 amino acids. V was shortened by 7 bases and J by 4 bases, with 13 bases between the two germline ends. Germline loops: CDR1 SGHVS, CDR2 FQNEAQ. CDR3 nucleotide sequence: TGTGCCAGCACCCCACGCGGGGCCACCGGGGAGCTGTTTTTT. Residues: CASTPRGATGELFF.

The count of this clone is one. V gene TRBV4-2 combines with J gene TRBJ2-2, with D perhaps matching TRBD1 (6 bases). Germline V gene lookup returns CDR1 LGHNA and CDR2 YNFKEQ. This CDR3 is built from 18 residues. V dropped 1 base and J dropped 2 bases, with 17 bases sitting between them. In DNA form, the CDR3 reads TGTGCCAGCAGCCAAGGGTACGTGGGGGCGACCAACACCGGGGAGCTGTTTTTT. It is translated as CASSQGYVGATNTGELFF.

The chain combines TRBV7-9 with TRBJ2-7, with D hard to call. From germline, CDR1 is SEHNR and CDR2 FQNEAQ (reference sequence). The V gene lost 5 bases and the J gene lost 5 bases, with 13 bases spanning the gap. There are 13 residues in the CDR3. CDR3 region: CASSSPSGHEQYF. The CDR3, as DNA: TGTGCCAGCAGCAGCCCTTCGGGCCACGAGCAGTACTTC. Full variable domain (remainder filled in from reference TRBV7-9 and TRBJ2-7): DTGVSQNPRHKITKRGQNVTFRCDPISEHNRLYWYRQTLGQGPEFLTYFQNEAQLEKSRLLSDRFSAERPKGSFSTLEIQRTEQGDSAMYLCASSSPSGHEQYFGPGTRLTVT.

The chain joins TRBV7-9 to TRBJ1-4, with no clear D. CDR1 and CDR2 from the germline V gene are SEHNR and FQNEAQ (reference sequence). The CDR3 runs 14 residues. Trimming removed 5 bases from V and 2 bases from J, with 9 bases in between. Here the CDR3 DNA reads TGTGCCAGCAGCCTGGTGGGCACTAATGAAAAACTGTTTTTT. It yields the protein CASSLVGTNEKLFF.

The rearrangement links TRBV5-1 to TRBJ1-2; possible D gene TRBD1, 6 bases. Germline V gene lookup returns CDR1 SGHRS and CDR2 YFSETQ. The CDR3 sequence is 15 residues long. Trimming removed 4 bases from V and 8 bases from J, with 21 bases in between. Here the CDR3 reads CASSPPATGKEGYTF. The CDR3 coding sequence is TGCGCCAGCAGCCCCCCGGCTACAGGGAAAGAGGGCTACACCTTC.

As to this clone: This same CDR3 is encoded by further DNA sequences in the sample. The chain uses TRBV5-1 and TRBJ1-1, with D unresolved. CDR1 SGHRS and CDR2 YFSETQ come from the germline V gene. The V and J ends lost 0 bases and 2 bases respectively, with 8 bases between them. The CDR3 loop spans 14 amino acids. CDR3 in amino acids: CASSLEGRNTEAFF. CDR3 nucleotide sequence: TGCGCCAGCAGCTTGGAAGGGAGAAACACTGAAGCTTTCTTT.

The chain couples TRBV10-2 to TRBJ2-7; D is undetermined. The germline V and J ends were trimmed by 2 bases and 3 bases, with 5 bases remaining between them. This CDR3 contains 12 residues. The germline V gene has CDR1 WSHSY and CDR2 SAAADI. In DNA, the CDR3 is TGCGCCAGCAGTGAGCGCTTCTACGAGCAGTACTTC. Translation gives CASSERFYEQYF.

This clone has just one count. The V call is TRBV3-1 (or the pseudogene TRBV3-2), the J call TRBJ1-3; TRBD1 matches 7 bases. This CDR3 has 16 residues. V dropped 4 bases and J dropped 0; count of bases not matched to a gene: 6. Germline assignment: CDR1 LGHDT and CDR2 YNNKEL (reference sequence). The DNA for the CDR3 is TGTGCCAGCAGCCGGACAGGACTTTACTCTGGAAACACCATATATTTT. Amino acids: CASSRTGLYSGNTIYF.

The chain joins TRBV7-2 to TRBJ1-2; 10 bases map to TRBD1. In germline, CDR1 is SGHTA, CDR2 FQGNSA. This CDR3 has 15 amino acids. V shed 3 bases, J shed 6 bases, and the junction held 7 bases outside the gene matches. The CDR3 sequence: CASSFGDRGGNGYTF. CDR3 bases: TGTGCCAGCAGCTTTGGGGACAGGGGAGGGAATGGCTACACCTTC.

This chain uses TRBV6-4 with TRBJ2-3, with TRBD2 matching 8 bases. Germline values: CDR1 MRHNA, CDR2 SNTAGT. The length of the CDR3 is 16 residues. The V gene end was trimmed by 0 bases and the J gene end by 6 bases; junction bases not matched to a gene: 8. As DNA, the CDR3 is TGTGCCAGCAGTGACTCCCCGGGGGGGCGTTTGGATACGCAGTATTTT. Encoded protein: CASSDSPGGRLDTQYF.

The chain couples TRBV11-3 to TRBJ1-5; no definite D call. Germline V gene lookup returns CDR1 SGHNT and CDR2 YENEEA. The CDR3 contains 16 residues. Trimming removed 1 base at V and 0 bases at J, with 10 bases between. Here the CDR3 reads CASSLGLSHSNQPQHF. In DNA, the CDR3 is TGTGCCAGCAGCTTAGGACTTTCCCATAGCAATCAGCCCCAGCATTTT.

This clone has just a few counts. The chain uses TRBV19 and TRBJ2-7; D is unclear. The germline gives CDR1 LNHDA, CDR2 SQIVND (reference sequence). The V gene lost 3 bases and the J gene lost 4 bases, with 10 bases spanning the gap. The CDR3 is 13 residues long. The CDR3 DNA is TGTGCCAGTAGTATCGACACCCGGTACGAGCAGTACTTC. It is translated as CASSIDTRYEQYF.

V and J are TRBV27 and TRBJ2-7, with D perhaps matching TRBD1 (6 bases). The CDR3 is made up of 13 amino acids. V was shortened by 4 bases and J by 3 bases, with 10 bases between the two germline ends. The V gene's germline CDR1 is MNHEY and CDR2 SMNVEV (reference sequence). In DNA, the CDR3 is TGTGCCAGCAGTTCCCAACAGGGCTACGAGCAGTACTTC. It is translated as CASSSQQGYEQYF.

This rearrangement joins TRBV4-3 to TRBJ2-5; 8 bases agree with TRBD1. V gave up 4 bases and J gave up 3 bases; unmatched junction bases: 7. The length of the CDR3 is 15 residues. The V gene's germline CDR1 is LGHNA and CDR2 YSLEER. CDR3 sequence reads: CASSRLLTGEETQYF. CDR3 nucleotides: TGCGCCAGCAGCCGCCTTTTGACAGGGGAAGAGACCCAGTACTTC.

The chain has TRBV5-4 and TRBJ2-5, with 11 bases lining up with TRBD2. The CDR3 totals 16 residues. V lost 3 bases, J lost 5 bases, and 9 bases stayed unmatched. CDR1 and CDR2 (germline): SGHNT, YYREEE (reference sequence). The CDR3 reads CASSSLLSGGVETQYF. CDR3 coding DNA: TGTGCCAGCAGCTCCCTCCTTAGCGGGGGGGTCGAGACCCAGTACTTC.

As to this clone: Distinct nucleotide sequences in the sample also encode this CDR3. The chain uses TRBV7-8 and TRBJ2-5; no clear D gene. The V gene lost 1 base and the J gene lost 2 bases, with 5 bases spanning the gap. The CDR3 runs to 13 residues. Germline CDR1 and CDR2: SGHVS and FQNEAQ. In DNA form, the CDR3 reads TGTGCCAGCAGCTTAGGAAGGCAAGAGACCCAGTACTTC. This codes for CASSLGRQETQYF.

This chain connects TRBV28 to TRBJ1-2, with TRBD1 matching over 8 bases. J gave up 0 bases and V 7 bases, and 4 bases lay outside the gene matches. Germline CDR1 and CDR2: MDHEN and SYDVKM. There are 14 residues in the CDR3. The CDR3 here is CASTMDRANYGYTF. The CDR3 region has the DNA TGTGCCAGCACTATGGACAGGGCTAACTATGGCTACACCTTC.

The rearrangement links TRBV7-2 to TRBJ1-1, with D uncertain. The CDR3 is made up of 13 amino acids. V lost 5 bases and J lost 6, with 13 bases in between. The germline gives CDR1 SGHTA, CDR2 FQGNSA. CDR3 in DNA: TGTGCCAGCAGCCCTGGGGTTGAGGCTGAAGCTTTCTTT. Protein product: CASSPGVEAEAFF. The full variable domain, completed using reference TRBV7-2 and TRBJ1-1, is GAGVSQSPSNKVTEKGKDVELRCDPISGHTALYWYRQSLGQGLEFLIYFQGNSAPDKSGLPSDRFSAERTGGSVSTLTIQRTQQEDSAVYLCASSPGVEAEAFFGQGTRLTVV.

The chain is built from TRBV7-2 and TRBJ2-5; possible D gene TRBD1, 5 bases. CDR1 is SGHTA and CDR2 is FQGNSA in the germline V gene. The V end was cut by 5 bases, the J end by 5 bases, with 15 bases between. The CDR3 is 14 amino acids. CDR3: CASSPRLGAETQYF. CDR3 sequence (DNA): TGTGCCAGCAGCCCCAGGTTAGGGGCTGAGACCCAGTACTTC.

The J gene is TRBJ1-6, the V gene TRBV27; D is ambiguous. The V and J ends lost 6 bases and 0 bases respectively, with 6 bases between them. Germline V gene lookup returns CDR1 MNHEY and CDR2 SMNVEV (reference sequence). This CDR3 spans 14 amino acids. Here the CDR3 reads CASRPSSYNSPLHF. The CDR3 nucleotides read TGTGCCAGCAGGCCGAGCTCCTATAATTCACCCCTCCACTTT.

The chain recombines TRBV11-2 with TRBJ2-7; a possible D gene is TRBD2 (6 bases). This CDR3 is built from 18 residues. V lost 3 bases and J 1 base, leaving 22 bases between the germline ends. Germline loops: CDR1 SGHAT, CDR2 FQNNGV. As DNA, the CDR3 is TGTGCCAGCAGCTTTCTCAGCACGATCCTCGGGGGTTCCTACGAGCAGTACTTC. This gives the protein CASSFLSTILGGSYEQYF.

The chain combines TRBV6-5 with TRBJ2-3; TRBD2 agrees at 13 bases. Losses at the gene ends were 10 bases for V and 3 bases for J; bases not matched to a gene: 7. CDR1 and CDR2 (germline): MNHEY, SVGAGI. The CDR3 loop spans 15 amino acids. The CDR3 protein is CATRKGLAGTDTQYF. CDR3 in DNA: TGTGCCACCAGAAAGGGACTAGCGGGGACAGATACGCAGTATTTT.

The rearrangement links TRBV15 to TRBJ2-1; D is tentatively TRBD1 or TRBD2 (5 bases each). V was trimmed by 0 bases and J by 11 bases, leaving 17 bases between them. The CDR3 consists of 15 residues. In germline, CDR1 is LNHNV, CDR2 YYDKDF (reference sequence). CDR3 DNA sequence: TGTGCCACCAGCAGAGATTTACGGGGCCTTGAGAAGCAGTTCTTC. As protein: CATSRDLRGLEKQFF.